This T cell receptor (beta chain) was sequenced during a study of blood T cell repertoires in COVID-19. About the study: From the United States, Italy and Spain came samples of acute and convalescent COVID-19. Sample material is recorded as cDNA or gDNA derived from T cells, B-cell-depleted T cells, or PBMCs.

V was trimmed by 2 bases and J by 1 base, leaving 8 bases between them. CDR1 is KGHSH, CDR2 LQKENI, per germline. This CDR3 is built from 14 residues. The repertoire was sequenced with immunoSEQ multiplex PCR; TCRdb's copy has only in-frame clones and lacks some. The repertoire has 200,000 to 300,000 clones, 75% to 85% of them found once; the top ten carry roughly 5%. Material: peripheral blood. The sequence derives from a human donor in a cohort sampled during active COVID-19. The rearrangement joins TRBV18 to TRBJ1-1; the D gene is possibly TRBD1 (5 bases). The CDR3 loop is CASSPRGSNTEAFF. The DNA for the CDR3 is TGTGCCAGCTCACCAAGGGGATCGAACACTGAAGCTTTCTTT. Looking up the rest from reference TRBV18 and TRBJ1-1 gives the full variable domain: NAGVMQNPRHLVRRRGQEARLRCSPMKGHSHVYWYRQLPEEGLKFMVYLQKENIIDESGMPKERFSAEFPKEGPSILRIQQVVRGDSAAYFCASSPRGSNTEAFFGQGTRLTVV.